Reported below is one T cell receptor beta chain. MiXCR, applied by TCRdb to the 5' RACE reads, yields one record per CDR3 protein. This sample has around 90,000 distinct CDR3 sequences; more than 12% occur once, and the top ten carry approximately 40%. The sample originates from a study of T-cell memory formation after mild COVID-19. As for the study in general: Each donor largely had its own TCR clusters.

Trimming took 0 bases from V and 4 from J, leaving 9 bases between them. The CDR3 is 15 residues long. Germline assignment: CDR1 LNHNV and CDR2 YYDKDF (reference sequence). This receptor was obtained from a young man who had mild COVID-19 (a few samples of this study predate the infection). Cell type and time point are not known. The rearrangement links TRBV15 to TRBJ1-4; D is undetermined. The sequenced material came from PBMCs or a T cell subset sorted from them (not recorded which). CDR3 bases: TGTGCCACCAGCAGAGACCGCAGGCTTAATGAAAAACTGTTTTTT. Its translation: CATSRDRRLNEKLFF.